The 22 T cell receptor beta chains presented below share a single source sample, sequenced in a study of shared clonotypes between healthy human individuals. The naive CD8 fraction comprised CD45RO-negative cells positively selected for CCR7 and excluded terminally differentiated effector memory CD45RA+ cells. Sequencing used immunoSEQ multiplex PCR; TCRdb keeps in-frame clones, though not all of them. The sample yields about 2 million clones, about 95% seen once. Sequencing input: naive CD8+ T cells sorted from blood. These receptors were collected from a man aged 18-30 years in good health.

This chain joins TRBV27 and TRBJ1-4; D possibly corresponds to TRBD1 (6 bases). CDR1 MNHEY and CDR2 SMNVEV come from the germline V gene (reference sequence). The CDR3 runs 14 residues. Trimming pared 5 bases from V and 2 bases from J, leaving 9 bases between. In DNA, the CDR3 is TGTGCCAGCAGTATCACAGGGACTAATGAAAAACTGTTTTTT. Residues: CASSITGTNEKLFF.

This rearrangement joins TRBV7-9 to TRBJ2-5; D unresolved. V was pared by 5 bases and J by 5 bases, with 6 bases between. Germline loops: CDR1 SEHNR, CDR2 FQNEAQ (reference sequence). The CDR3 extends over 11 amino acids. CDR3 DNA: TGTGCCAGCAGCCCCCACGAGACCCAGTACTTC. Translated: CASSPHETQYF.

With respect to this clone: This same CDR3 is encoded by further DNA sequences in the sample. The V call is TRBV9, the J call TRBJ2-7; D could derive from TRBD1 or TRBD2 (6 bases each). The V end lost 3 bases, the J end lost 2 bases, and 12 bases lay between the germline ends. This CDR3 contains 14 residues. In germline, CDR1 is SGDLS, CDR2 YYNGEE. The CDR3 protein is CASSEGGTAYEQYF. In DNA, the CDR3 is TGTGCCAGCAGCGAAGGGGGGACGGCCTACGAGCAGTACTTC.

The gene calls are TRBV6-5 and TRBJ2-3; possible D gene TRBD1, 5 bases. Per the germline V gene, CDR1 is MNHEY and CDR2 is SVGAGI. Trimming stripped 0 bases from V and 7 bases from J, with 8 bases between. The CDR3 spans 13 residues. The CDR3 here is CASSYSTEYTQYF. The CDR3, as DNA: TGTGCCAGCAGTTACTCGACAGAATATACGCAGTATTTT.

This clone was seen only once. V and J are TRBV19 and TRBJ1-1, with 7 bases fitting TRBD1. J gave up 2 bases and V 6 bases, and 6 bases lay outside the gene matches. CDR1 is LNHDA, CDR2 SQIVND, per germline (reference sequence). The CDR3 length is 14 residues. The CDR3 reads CASSRGTVNTEAFF. CDR3 nucleotide sequence: TGTGCCAGTAGCAGGGGGACTGTTAACACTGAAGCTTTCTTT.

The rearrangement links TRBV6-5 to TRBJ1-4, with 8 bases that match TRBD1. The CDR3 is 15 residues long. Per the germline V gene, CDR1 is MNHEY and CDR2 is SVGAGI. V gave up 5 bases and J gave up 4 bases; unmatched junction bases: 6. The CDR3: CASSLGQGLNEKLFF. The CDR3 bases are TGTGCCAGCAGTCTTGGACAGGGTCTTAATGAAAAACTGTTTTTT.

The chain links TRBV6-1 to TRBJ1-1, with 7 bases that match TRBD1. The CDR3 totals 11 residues. J gave up 8 bases and V 6 bases, and 3 bases lay outside the gene matches. The germline V gene has CDR1 MNHNS and CDR2 SASEGT. The CDR3 loop reads CASSRQGEAFF. CDR3 nucleotide sequence: TGTGCCAGCAGCCGACAGGGAGAAGCTTTCTTT.

This chain connects TRBV5-6 to TRBJ2-1; TRBD2 matches 14 bases. The CDR3 is made up of 18 amino acids. Losses at the gene ends were 3 bases for V and 2 bases for J; bases not matched to a gene: 7. Germline lookup yields CDR1 SGHDT and CDR2 YYEEEE. The CDR3 DNA reads TGTGCCAGCAGCTCCGGGACTAGCGGGAGTAGACCCTACAATGAGCAGTTCTTC. Translation: CASSSGTSGSRPYNEQFF.

The V gene is TRBV10-1, the J gene TRBJ1-5, with D possibly TRBD1 on 5 matching bases. CDR3 length: 14 amino acids. V was pared by 2 bases and J by 2 bases, with 7 bases between. Per the germline V gene, CDR1 is WNHNN and CDR2 is SYGVQD (reference sequence). CDR3 protein: CASSEDSGNQPQHF. DNA of the CDR3: TGCGCCAGCAGTGAGGACAGCGGCAATCAGCCCCAGCATTTT.

The chain is built from TRBV5-6 and TRBJ2-7; tentatively, D is TRBD2 (5 bases). V lost 0 bases to trimming and J lost 7 bases, with 14 bases between them. CDR3 length: 14 amino acids. Germline V gene sequence: CDR1 SGHDT, CDR2 YYEEEE. CDR3 protein: CASSLAGDLKEQYF. DNA of the CDR3: TGTGCCAGCAGCTTGGCCGGGGATCTCAAAGAGCAGTACTTC.

The gene calls are TRBV6-6 and TRBJ1-2, with TRBD1 matching over 9 bases. The V and J ends lost 6 bases and 4 bases, in that order; junction bases with no gene match: 6. The germline V gene encodes CDR1 MNHNY and CDR2 SVGAGI (reference sequence). The CDR3 is 14 amino acids. The CDR3 here is CASSPDRGVYGYTF. CDR3 nucleotides: TGTGCCAGCAGCCCGGACAGGGGAGTCTATGGCTACACCTTC.

This rearrangement joins TRBV29-1 to TRBJ1-2, with 11 bases fitting TRBD1. With V trimmed by 1 base and J by 7 bases, 2 bases remained unmatched. Germline assignment: CDR1 SQVTM and CDR2 ANQGSEA. There are 13 residues in the CDR3. CDR3 protein: CSVEVGTGGGYTF. In DNA, the CDR3 is TGCAGCGTTGAAGTAGGGACAGGGGGTGGCTACACCTTC. The variable domain in full, with the rest retrieved from reference TRBV29-1 and TRBJ1-2, is SAVISQKPSRDICQRGTSLTIQCQVDSQVTMMFWYRQQPGQSLTLIATANQGSEATYESGFVIDKFPISRPNLTFSTLTVSNMSPEDSSIYLCSVEVGTGGGYTFGSGTRLTVV.

CDR3 sequence (DNA): TGTGCCAGCAGTTTTAATTTAGTCTACGAGCAGTACTTC. It is translated as CASSFNLVYEQYF. This sequence joins TRBV28 and TRBJ2-7; D not resolved. V lost 3 bases and J lost 3, with 9 bases in between. The CDR3 is 13 residues long. Looked up from germline, CDR1 is MDHEN and CDR2 is SYDVKM. Drawing the rest from reference TRBV28 and TRBJ2-7, the complete variable domain is DVKVTQSSRYLVKRTGEKVFLECVQDMDHENMFWYRQDPGLGLRLIYFSYDVKMKEKGDIPEGYSVSREKKERFSLILESASTNQTSMYLCASSFNLVYEQYFGPGTRLTVT.

The V gene is TRBV6-1, the J gene TRBJ1-3; D gene ambiguous. The CDR3 extends over 16 amino acids. The ends were cut back, 1 base at V and 0 bases at J, with 10 bases in the middle. CDR1 is MNHNS and CDR2 is SASEGT in the germline V gene. The CDR3 spells CASSEELWYSGNTIYF. CDR3 bases: TGTGCCAGCAGTGAAGAGTTGTGGTACTCTGGAAACACCATATATTTT.

V gene TRBV27 combines with J gene TRBJ2-3; 9 nucleotides align to TRBD2. J lost 2 bases, V lost 4 bases, and 7 bases had no gene match. This CDR3 region has 16 residues. CDR1 and CDR2 (germline): MNHEY, SMNVEV (reference sequence). CDR3 amino acids: CASSSGLAVNTDTQYF. Here the CDR3 DNA reads TGTGCCAGCAGTTCGGGACTAGCCGTAAACACAGATACGCAGTATTTT.

This clone was seen only once. The chain carries TRBV4-1 and TRBJ1-2, with D perhaps matching TRBD1 (5 bases). Trimming cost V 1 base and J 2 bases, with 11 bases left between them. Germline-derived CDR1 and CDR2 are MGHRA and YSYEKL. The CDR3 has 15 residues. The CDR3 DNA is TGCGCCAGCAGCCAAGGCCACGGGGGGAACTATGGCTACACCTTC. Protein product: CASSQGHGGNYGYTF.

This chain connects TRBV7-8 to TRBJ1-5; D is uncertain. The CDR3 covers 15 residues. With 3 bases removed from V and 3 bases from J, the gap between germline ends came to 12 bases. Germline values: CDR1 SGHVS, CDR2 FQNEAQ. CDR3 nucleotides: TGTGCCAGCAGCTTGAATTGGGGTTCCAATCAGCCCCAGCATTTT. This encodes CASSLNWGSNQPQHF.

Comments on this clone: Other DNA sequences from this sample encode an identical CDR3 as well. The chain links TRBV28 to TRBJ2-2; D unresolved. Germline assignment: CDR1 MDHEN and CDR2 SYDVKM. There are 13 residues in the CDR3. The V end lost 2 bases, the J end lost 0 bases, and 1 base lay between the germline ends. The CDR3 nucleotides read TGTGCCAGCAGTTTAGCGAACACCGGGGAGCTGTTTTTT. Translated, it gives CASSLANTGELFF.

The V gene is TRBV28, the J gene TRBJ1-1; no clear D. Between the trimmed V and J ends, which lost 6 bases and 6 bases, there was a span of 17 bases. CDR1 and CDR2 from the germline V gene are MDHEN and SYDVKM. CDR3 length equals 14 residues. The CDR3 region has the DNA TGTGCCAGCAGAGCGCGCAGTGATTTCTCTGAAGCTTTCTTT. Amino acids: CASRARSDFSEAFF.

This clone was counted a single time. The V gene is TRBV4-1, the J gene TRBJ2-2; 7 bases map to TRBD1. Trimming cost V 3 bases and J 7 bases; bases outside gene matches: 5. Germline V gene lookup returns CDR1 MGHRA and CDR2 YSYEKL. The CDR3 has 14 residues. The CDR3 nucleotides read TGCGCCAGCAGCCACGACAGGGAAATCGGGGAGCTGTTTTTT. It is translated as CASSHDREIGELFF.

This sequence joins TRBV15 and TRBJ1-2; D not resolved. Germline assignment: CDR1 LNHNV and CDR2 YYDKDF (reference sequence). The CDR3 has 13 residues. Deletions cut 5 bases from V and 4 bases from J, with 11 bases between. Here the CDR3 DNA reads TGTGCCACCAGCTCAGACCAGGCCTATGGCTACACCTTC. This gives the protein CATSSDQAYGYTF.

J is TRBJ2-3 and V is TRBV5-6; D gene ambiguous. CDR3 length equals 13 residues. The V gene lost 5 bases and the J gene lost 4 bases, with 11 bases spanning the gap. Germline values: CDR1 SGHDT, CDR2 YYEEEE. The CDR3: CASSHGFPDTQYF. The CDR3 bases are TGTGCCAGCAGTCACGGGTTCCCAGATACGCAGTATTTT.